One sample yielded the 30 T cell receptor beta chains listed below, sequenced in a study of OX40 agonist ivuxolimab in advanced cancers. Assay used: immunoSEQ multiplex PCR; TCRdb lists only in-frame clones, some missing. The sample has fewer than 90,000 clones; approximately 90% are singletons. Specimen: CD4+ or CD8+ T cells sorted from blood, collected in a trial of the OX40 agonist ivuxolimab. Receptor source: an adult with an advanced solid tumor such as melanoma, head and neck, liver or kidney cancer.

This clone occurred once. The CDR3 sequence: CASSSSEGGETQYF. CDR3 DNA: TGTGCCAGCAGTTCCTCGGAGGGGGGGGAGACCCAGTACTTC. The rearrangement links TRBV9 to TRBJ2-5; D may be TRBD2 (7 bases). Germline lookup yields CDR1 SGDLS and CDR2 YYNGEE. The CDR3 has 14 residues. Trimming took off 5 bases at V and 5 bases at J, with 16 bases between the two ends.

This clone was seen only once. V and J are TRBV5-6 and TRBJ2-3; D not certain. Germline V gene data show CDR1 as SGHDT and CDR2 as YYEEEE. V was trimmed by 4 bases and J by 2 bases, leaving 11 bases between them. This CDR3 spans 14 amino acids. The CDR3 sequence is CASSPPAPTDTQYF. The CDR3 bases are TGTGCCAGCAGCCCCCCGGCGCCCACAGATACGCAGTATTTT.

The chain uses TRBV27 and TRBJ2-7, with 12 bases identical to TRBD2. In germline, CDR1 is MNHEY, CDR2 SMNVEV (reference sequence). This CDR3 region has 15 residues. J gave up 6 bases and V 7 bases, and 10 bases lay outside the gene matches. CDR3: CASTQSPGLAGEQYF. CDR3 DNA: TGTGCCAGCACCCAATCGCCGGGACTAGCGGGCGAGCAGTACTTC.

V is TRBV11-2 and J is TRBJ1-5; the D gene is possibly TRBD1 (5 bases). The CDR3 is made up of 12 amino acids. V lost 1 base to trimming and J lost 11 bases, with 9 bases between them. Germline-derived CDR1 and CDR2 are SGHAT and FQNNGV. The CDR3 region is CASSLARGTQHF. The DNA of the CDR3 is TGTGCCAGCAGCTTAGCTCGGGGGACCCAGCATTTT. Full variable domain (outside the CDR3, taken from reference TRBV11-2 and TRBJ1-5): EAGVAQSPRYKIIEKRQSVAFWCNPISGHATLYWYQQILGQGPKLLIQFQNNGVVDDSQLPKDRFSAERLKGVDSTLKIQPAKLEDSAVYLCASSLARGTQHFGDGTRLSIL.

Points on this clone: Germline and junction disagree at one end, which may indicate a read error. V is TRBV7-7 and J is TRBJ2-1; 8 positions agree with TRBD2. CDR3 length equals 15 residues. Germline values: CDR1 SSHAT, CDR2 FNYEAQ (reference sequence). The CDR3 region has the DNA TGTGCTAGCAGCTTAGCCGTAGCGGGGTTGGATGAGCAGTTCTTC. Translated: CASSLAVAGLDEQFF. The variable domain in full, completed from reference TRBV7-7 and TRBJ2-1, reads GAGVSQSPRYKVTKRGQDVTLRCDPISSHATLYWYQQALGQGPEFLTYFNYEAQPDKSGLPSDRFSAERPEGSISTLTIQRTEQRDSAMYRCASSLAVAGLDEQFFGPGTRLTVL.

The J gene is TRBJ2-7, the V gene TRBV7-8, with D perhaps TRBD1 or TRBD2 (5 bases each). Germline CDR1 and CDR2: SGHVS and FQNEAQ. The CDR3 loop spans 13 amino acids. The V gene lost 8 bases and the J gene lost 3 bases, with 14 bases spanning the gap. The CDR3 sequence is CASSPSRGYEQYF. DNA for the CDR3: TGTGCCAGCTCCCCCTCGAGGGGCTACGAGCAGTACTTC.

V gene TRBV7-9 combines with J gene TRBJ1-4, with TRBD1 as a possible D gene (5 bases). V lost 3 bases and J 4 bases, leaving 12 bases between the germline ends. Germline CDR1 and CDR2: SEHNR and FQNEAQ (reference sequence). The CDR3 runs to 15 residues. The DNA for the CDR3 is TGTGCCAGCAGCTTCCACGACAGAGATAATGAAAAACTGTTTTTT. Protein sequence: CASSFHDRDNEKLFF. The full variable domain, in which reference TRBV7-9 and TRBJ1-4 provide the parts outside the CDR3, is DTGVSQNPRHKITKRGQNVTFRCDPISEHNRLYWYRQTLGQGPEFLTYFQNEAQLEKSRLLSDRFSAERPKGSFSTLEIQRTEQGDSAMYLCASSFHDRDNEKLFFGSGTQLSVL.

The genes are TRBV4-1 and TRBJ1-2; D not resolved. This CDR3 is built from 14 residues. CDR1 MGHRA and CDR2 YSYEKL come from the germline V gene. The ends were cut back, 0 bases at V and 4 bases at J, with 9 bases in the middle. CDR3 nucleotide sequence: TGCGCCAGCAGCCAAGATGGATCCCCCTATGGCTACACCTTC. Residues: CASSQDGSPYGYTF.

This clone came up once. The chain recombines TRBV5-4 with TRBJ2-5, with TRBD2 as a possible D gene (5 bases). V lost 4 bases and J lost 4, with 17 bases in between. This CDR3 is built from 15 residues. The V gene's germline CDR1 is SGHNT and CDR2 YYREEE (reference sequence). CDR3 bases: TGTGCCAGCAGCCCGGACTCCTCCCGTCGAGAGACCCAGTACTTC. Protein: CASSPDSSRRETQYF.

The V and J genes are TRBV19 and TRBJ1-5; a weak D match, TRBD1 (6 bases). The length of the CDR3 is 13 residues. V was shortened by 4 bases and J by 5 bases, with 9 bases between the two germline ends. Germline loops: CDR1 LNHDA, CDR2 SQIVND (reference sequence). CDR3 coding DNA: TGTGCCAGTAGTAGGACAGTCTATCAGCCCCAGCATTTT. It codes for CASSRTVYQPQHF. Full variable domain (rest looked up from reference TRBV19 and TRBJ1-5): DGGITQSPKYLFRKEGQNVTLSCEQNLNHDAMYWYRQDPGQGLRLIYYSQIVNDFQKGDIAEGYSVSREKKESFPLTVTSAQKNPTAFYLCASSRTVYQPQHFGDGTRLSIL.

The chain uses TRBV5-4 and TRBJ2-3; D possibly corresponds to TRBD1 (6 bases). CDR3 length equals 16 residues. Germline assignment: CDR1 SGHNT and CDR2 YYREEE (reference sequence). Trimming took off 0 bases at V and 3 bases at J, with 14 bases between the two ends. CDR3 DNA sequence: TGTGCCAGCAGCTTGGAGTTTGGACAGATAACAGATACGCAGTATTTT. Protein sequence: CASSLEFGQITDTQYF.

V gene TRBV30 combines with J gene TRBJ2-3; no clear D. Per germline, CDR1 GTSNPN and CDR2 SVGIG (reference sequence). Trimming took off 3 bases at V and 5 bases at J, with 3 bases between the two ends. This CDR3 is built from 10 residues. The CDR3 spells CAWRRDTQYF. The CDR3 nucleotides are TGTGCCTGGAGGAGAGATACGCAGTATTTT.

This rearrangement joins TRBV27 to TRBJ1-5; 7 positions agree with TRBD1. The V gene end was trimmed by 3 bases and the J gene end by 5 bases; junction bases not matched to a gene: 16. Germline loops: CDR1 MNHEY, CDR2 SMNVEV (reference sequence). This CDR3 has 18 residues. DNA for the CDR3: TGTGCCAGCAGTTTCAGTTCCAACAACAGGGGCGCTGATCAGCCCCAGCATTTT. Translating gives CASSFSSNNRGADQPQHF.

The rearrangement uses TRBV4-2 and TRBJ2-3, with 15 bases fitting TRBD2. The CDR3 covers 17 residues. Trimming removed 6 bases from V and 1 base from J; junction bases left unmatched: 5. The germline gives CDR1 LGHNA, CDR2 YNFKEQ. The DNA of the CDR3 is TGTGCCAGCAGTCCATGGACTAGCGGGAGGGGCACAGATACGCAGTATTTT. Translation gives CASSPWTSGRGTDTQYF.

The gene calls are TRBV28 and TRBJ1-1, with D possibly TRBD1 on 6 matching bases. V was clipped by 3 bases and J by 1 base, with 24 bases between them. The CDR3 has 19 amino acids. Germline V gene lookup returns CDR1 MDHEN and CDR2 SYDVKM. CDR3 sequence reads: CASSFYQGWGARRNTEAFF. The CDR3, as DNA: TGTGCCAGCAGTTTTTATCAAGGGTGGGGGGCCAGGAGGAACACTGAAGCTTTCTTT.

The DNA of the CDR3 is TGTGCCAGCAGTCGGGGGACGGATCCCTACGAGCAGTACTTC. Encoded protein: CASSRGTDPYEQYF. The rearrangement joins TRBV28 to TRBJ2-7; D possibly corresponds to TRBD2 (6 bases). The CDR3 loop spans 14 amino acids. V was pared by 5 bases and J by 2 bases, with 13 bases between. Germline loops: CDR1 MDHEN, CDR2 SYDVKM.

The V call is TRBV5-1, the J call TRBJ2-1; TRBD2 agrees at 14 bases. Germline CDR1 reads SGHRS; CDR2 reads YFSETQ. This CDR3 has 16 amino acids. V shed 0 bases and J 7 bases; nucleotides not matched to a gene: 3. The CDR3 sequence is CASSLGGLAGVNEQFF. Here the CDR3 DNA reads TGCGCCAGCAGCTTGGGGGGACTAGCGGGAGTGAATGAGCAGTTCTTC.

This rearrangement joins TRBV5-1 to TRBJ1-4; D is unresolved. Germline V gives CDR1 SGHRS, CDR2 YFSETQ. V was pared by 6 bases and J by 7 bases, with 19 bases between. The CDR3 consists of 15 residues. Written as DNA, the CDR3 is TGCGCCAGCACTCCGACCGGCAGGTGGACTGAAAAACTGTTTTTT. It encodes CASTPTGRWTEKLFF. Complete variable domain (other parts from reference TRBV5-1 and TRBJ1-4): KAGVTQTPRYLIKTRGQQVTLSCSPISGHRSVSWYQQTPGQGLQFLFEYFSETQRNKGNFPGRFSGRQFSNSRSEMNVSTLELGDSALYLCASTPTGRWTEKLFFGSGTQLSVL.

The chain couples TRBV18 to TRBJ2-3, with 13 bases lining up with TRBD2. This CDR3 contains 19 residues. Germline V gives CDR1 KGHSH, CDR2 LQKENI. With 2 bases clipped from V and 4 bases from J, the junction kept 12 bases outside the gene matches. CDR3 in DNA: TGTGCCAGCTCACCATTACCGGGACTAGCGGGATTCGGTTCAGATACGCAGTATTTT. Translated, it gives CASSPLPGLAGFGSDTQYF.

CDR3 protein: CASSPRQGGSNSPLHF. As DNA, the CDR3 is TGTGCCAGCAGCCCCCGACAGGGGGGGAGTAATTCACCCCTCCACTTT. The V and J genes are TRBV7-8 and TRBJ1-6, with 9 bases lining up with TRBD1. V was clipped by 5 bases and J by 6 bases; unmatched bases: 8. The CDR3 extends over 16 amino acids. CDR1 and CDR2 (germline): SGHVS, FQNEAQ.

The chain has TRBV6-5 and TRBJ1-6, with D perhaps matching TRBD1 (5 bases). CDR1 MNHEY and CDR2 SVGAGI come from the germline V gene. The V end was cut by 5 bases, the J end by 9 bases, with 14 bases between. CDR3 length equals 14 residues. The CDR3 DNA sequence: TGTGCCAGCAGTCGCCGACCCGGGGCTTCACCCCTCCACTTT. Translating gives CASSRRPGASPLHF.

The sample holds a few counts of this clone. V is TRBV7-9 and J is TRBJ2-1; possible D gene TRBD2, 6 bases. Germline values: CDR1 SEHNR, CDR2 FQNEAQ (reference sequence). The V and J ends lost 4 bases and 7 bases respectively, with 20 bases between them. The CDR3 consists of 16 residues. CDR3 DNA: TGTGCCAGCAGCTCCGAGGGGCCGGGAGCGAAGAATGAGCAGTTCTTC. Translated, it gives CASSSEGPGAKNEQFF.

V gene TRBV27 combines with J gene TRBJ2-5; TRBD2 matches at 9 bases. The CDR3 is 15 residues long. Germline V gives CDR1 MNHEY, CDR2 SMNVEV (reference sequence). The V and J ends lost 0 bases and 4 bases, in that order; junction bases with no gene match: 3. The CDR3 region has the DNA TGTGCCAGCAGTTTATCCCTAGCGGGAATAGAGACCCAGTACTTC. It yields the protein CASSLSLAGIETQYF.

The chain employs TRBV25-1 and TRBJ2-2; D remains unclear. There are 15 residues in the CDR3. The germline V gene has CDR1 MGHDK and CDR2 SYGVNS. The V and J ends lost 3 bases and 4 bases respectively, with 12 bases between them. CDR3 nucleotide sequence: TGTGCCAGCAGTGATTTCCAAAGGGCCACCGGGGAGCTGTTTTTT. It is translated as CASSDFQRATGELFF.

J is TRBJ2-2 and V is TRBV6-1, with a possible D match to TRBD1 (5 bases). V was trimmed by 6 bases and J by 1 base, leaving 9 bases between them. Germline values: CDR1 MNHNS, CDR2 SASEGT. The length of the CDR3 is 14 residues. DNA for the CDR3: TGTGCCAGCAGGATCGACAGGAACACCGGGGAGCTGTTTTTT. Translating gives CASRIDRNTGELFF.

The chain joins TRBV10-1 to TRBJ2-1, with D tentatively TRBD1 (6 bases). There are 16 residues in the CDR3. CDR1 and CDR2 (germline): WNHNN, SYGVQD (reference sequence). The V end was cut by 4 bases, the J end by 4 bases, with 17 bases between. CDR3 coding DNA: TGCGCCAGCAGTGGCACAGGGCCCCCACCTTACAATGAGCAGTTCTTC. The encoded protein is CASSGTGPPPYNEQFF.

This chain uses TRBV7-2 with TRBJ2-1; 13 bases line up with TRBD2. The germline gives CDR1 SGHTA, CDR2 FQGNSA. This CDR3 is built from 15 residues. The ends lost 3 bases at V and 8 bases at J; junction bases unmatched: 4. The CDR3 bases are TGTGCCAGCAGCTTGACTAGCGGGAGGTTAGATGAGCAGTTCTTC. It specifies CASSLTSGRLDEQFF.

CDR3 region: CASHGTGGYEQYF. CDR3 DNA sequence: TGCGCCAGCCACGGTACGGGAGGGTACGAGCAGTACTTC. J is TRBJ2-7 and V is TRBV10-2; 8 nucleotides line up with TRBD2. CDR3 length equals 13 residues. With V trimmed by 8 bases and J by 4 bases, 7 bases remained unmatched. Germline V lookup: CDR1 WSHSY, CDR2 SAAADI.

This clone was seen more than once but under ten times. V is TRBV6-5 and J is TRBJ1-2, with D possibly matching TRBD1 (5 bases). Trimming removed 7 bases at V and 8 bases at J, with 14 bases between. Germline-derived CDR1 and CDR2 are MNHEY and SVGAGI. The CDR3 consists of 12 residues. The CDR3 sequence is CASNNPGNGYTF. In nucleotides, the CDR3 is TGTGCCAGCAATAATCCAGGGAACGGCTACACCTTC.

DNA of the CDR3: TGTGCCACCTCAACGGGAGTTAGCAATCAGCCCCAGCATTTT. Residues: CATSTGVSNQPQHF. This chain uses TRBV6-1 with TRBJ1-5; D gene uncertain. CDR3 length equals 14 residues. Trimming took 10 bases from V and 0 from J, leaving 13 bases between them. Germline loops: CDR1 MNHNS, CDR2 SASEGT.